This note documents a single TCR beta chain sequence. The V and J ends lost 7 bases and 0 bases respectively, with 13 bases between them. Per germline, CDR1 MNHEY and CDR2 SMNVEV (reference sequence). The CDR3 covers 16 residues. This sample was taken from a study of blood T cell repertoires in COVID-19. Generated by immunoSEQ multiplex PCR, the TCRdb table keeps only in-frame clones and is missing some. The table lists about 27,000 clones, around 83% of them singletons. Sequenced material: peripheral blood. The genes are TRBV27 and TRBJ1-6; D remains unclear. This receptor was obtained from a man between 65 and 85 years old with active COVID-19. This chain's CDR3 is CASTLRQSSYNSPLHF. The CDR3 coding sequence is TGTGCCAGCACCCTGAGGCAGAGCTCCTATAATTCACCCCTCCACTTT.